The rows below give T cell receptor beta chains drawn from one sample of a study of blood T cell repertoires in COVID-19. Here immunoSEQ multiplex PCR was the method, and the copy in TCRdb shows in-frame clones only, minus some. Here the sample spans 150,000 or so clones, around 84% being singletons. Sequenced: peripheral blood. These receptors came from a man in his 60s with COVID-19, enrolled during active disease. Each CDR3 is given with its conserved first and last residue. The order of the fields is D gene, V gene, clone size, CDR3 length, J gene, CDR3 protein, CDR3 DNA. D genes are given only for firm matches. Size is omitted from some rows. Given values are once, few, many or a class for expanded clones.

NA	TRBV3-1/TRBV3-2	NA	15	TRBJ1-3	CASSGHRSSGNTIYF	TGTGCCAGCAGCGGGCACAGGAGCTCTGGAAACACCATATATTTT
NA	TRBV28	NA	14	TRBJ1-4	CASRPGLSNEKLFF	TGTGCCAGCAGACCCGGACTTAGTAATGAAAAACTGTTTTTT
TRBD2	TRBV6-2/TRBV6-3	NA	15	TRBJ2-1	CASNPSGGSFDEQFF	TGTGCCAGCAACCCTAGCGGGGGGTCTTTCGATGAGCAGTTCTTC
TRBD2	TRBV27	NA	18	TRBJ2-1	CASSLYLTSGRAGNEQFF	TGTGCCAGCAGTTTATACCTGACTAGCGGGAGGGCTGGGAATGAGCAGTTCTTC
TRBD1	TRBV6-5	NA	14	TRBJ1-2	CASSSDRETDGYTF	TGTGCCAGCAGCTCAGACAGGGAAACGGATGGCTACACCTTC
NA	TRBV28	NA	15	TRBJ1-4	CASRATGPTNEKLFF	TGTGCCAGCAGGGCTACAGGGCCAACTAATGAAAAACTGTTTTTT
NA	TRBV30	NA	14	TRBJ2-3	CAWARQVTTDTQYF	TGTGCCTGGGCCAGACAGGTAACCACAGATACGCAGTATTTT
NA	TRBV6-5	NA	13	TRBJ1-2	CASSYSRRWGYTF	TGTGCCAGCAGTTACTCTAGGAGATGGGGCTACACCTTC
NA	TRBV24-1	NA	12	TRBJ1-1	CATRGDRGEAFF	TGTGCCACCAGGGGAGACCGGGGTGAAGCTTTCTTT
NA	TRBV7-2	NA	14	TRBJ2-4	CASSLGPGVNIQYF	TGTGCCAGCAGCTTAGGGCCAGGGGTCAACATTCAGTACTTC
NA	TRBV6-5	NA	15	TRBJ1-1	CASSLGGVGNPEAFF	TGTGCCAGCAGCCTAGGGGGGGTGGGAAATCCTGAAGCTTTCTTT
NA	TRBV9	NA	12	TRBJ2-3	CASSVAAGTQYF	TGTGCCAGCAGCGTAGCGGCGGGTACGCAGTATTTT
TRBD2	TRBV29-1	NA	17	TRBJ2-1	CSVTGRAGGLTYNEQFF	TGCAGCGTTACCGGGCGAGCGGGAGGGCTCACCTACAATGAGCAGTTCTTC
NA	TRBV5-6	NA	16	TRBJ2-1	CASSSTGYGFYNEQFF	TGTGCCAGCAGCAGTACAGGGTACGGATTCTACAATGAGCAGTTCTTC
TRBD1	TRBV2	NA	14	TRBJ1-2	CASRPGQGKYGYTF	TGTGCCAGCAGGCCAGGACAGGGGAAGTATGGCTACACCTTC
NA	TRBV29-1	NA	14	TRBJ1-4	CSVETFATNEKLFF	TGCAGCGTTGAGACTTTTGCAACTAATGAAAAACTGTTTTTT
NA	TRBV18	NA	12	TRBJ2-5	CATGRVQETQYF	TGTGCCACAGGCAGAGTCCAAGAGACCCAGTACTTC
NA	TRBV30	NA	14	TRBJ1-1	CAWRRRGVNTEAFF	TGTGCCTGGAGGAGGCGGGGAGTGAACACTGAAGCTTTCTTT
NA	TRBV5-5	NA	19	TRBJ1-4	CASSLAGTPTRAGVEKLFF	TGTGCCAGCAGCTTGGCCGGAACCCCGACACGCGCCGGGGTTGAAAAACTGTTTTTT
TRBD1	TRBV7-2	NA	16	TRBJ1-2	CASSLVGTGTNYGYTF	TGTGCCAGCAGCTTAGTTGGGACAGGGACTAACTATGGCTACACCTTC
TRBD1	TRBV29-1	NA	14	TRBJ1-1	CSTGTGGFVTEAFF	TGCAGCACGGGGACAGGGGGTTTTGTCACTGAAGCTTTCTTT
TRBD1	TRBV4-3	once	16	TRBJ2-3	CASSQEGTGVGDTQYF	TGCGCCAGCAGCCAAGAAGGGACAGGGGTAGGGGATACGCAGTATTTT
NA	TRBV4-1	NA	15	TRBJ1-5	CASSLDSYSNQPQHF	TGCGCCAGCAGCCTGGACAGCTATAGCAATCAGCCCCAGCATTTT
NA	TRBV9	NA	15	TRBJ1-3	CASSKAGSALNTIYF	TGTGCCAGCAGCAAGGCGGGTAGTGCGTTGAACACCATATATTTT
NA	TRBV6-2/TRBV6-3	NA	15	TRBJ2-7	CASSYPSTGSYEQYF	TGTGCCAGCAGTTACCCGTCGACGGGCTCCTACGAGCAGTACTTC